Below are 30 T cell receptor beta chains sequenced from a single sample in a study of cytomegalovirus exposure and HLA in healthy donors. In the PCR, 60 Vbeta and 13 Jbeta primers were used. Clones were read by immunoSEQ multiplex PCR, and TCRdb kept only the in-frame ones, dropping some. The sample yields roughly 150,000 clones, around four fifths seen once. Sequenced input: PBMCs. The source is a man younger than 45 in good health.

This rearrangement joins TRBV2 to TRBJ2-7; possibly TRBD2 for D (5 bases). This CDR3 is built from 14 residues. The germline V gene encodes CDR1 SNHLY and CDR2 FYNNEI. V was cut by 5 bases and J by 6 bases, with 17 bases left in between. In DNA form, the CDR3 reads TGTGCCAGCAGTTTGAGGGCAGCCCCCGCCGAGCAGTACTTC. As protein: CASSLRAAPAEQYF.

V and J are TRBV7-9 and TRBJ2-2; D might be TRBD1 (6 bases). The CDR3 contains 15 residues. The V gene lost 7 bases and the J gene lost 6 bases, with 18 bases spanning the gap. Per germline, CDR1 SEHNR and CDR2 FQNEAQ (reference sequence). In DNA form, the CDR3 reads TGTGCCAGCATTCTATCGGACAGACTGTCCGGGGAGCTGTTTTTT. It encodes CASILSDRLSGELFF.

The CDR3 here is CASSPRRGTGAMEQYF. The DNA for the CDR3 is TGCGCCAGCAGTCCTAGAAGGGGGACAGGGGCGATGGAGCAGTACTTC. This chain joins TRBV23-1 and TRBJ2-7; 10 bases are shared with TRBD1. TRBV23-1 is labeled an ORF, and its function is uncertain. V lost 4 bases to trimming and J lost 7 bases; unmatched junction nucleotides: 13. This CDR3 is 16 amino acids long.

The V and J genes are TRBV7-2 and TRBJ1-5; 7 bases match TRBD1. The germline gives CDR1 SGHTA, CDR2 FQGNSA. Losses at the gene ends were 5 bases for V and 2 bases for J; bases not matched to a gene: 12. The CDR3 runs 17 residues. CDR3 residues: CASSPKTGLDGNQPQHF. DNA for the CDR3: TGTGCCAGCAGCCCAAAGACAGGGCTTGATGGCAATCAGCCCCAGCATTTT.

Written as DNA, the CDR3 is TGCGCCAGCAGCCCGGGACAGGGACTGAACACCGGGGAGCTGTTTTTT. This encodes CASSPGQGLNTGELFF. The rearrangement uses TRBV5-1 and TRBJ2-2; 9 bases line up with TRBD1. V lost 4 bases to trimming and J lost 1 base; unmatched junction nucleotides: 5. The V gene's germline CDR1 is SGHRS and CDR2 YFSETQ. The CDR3 is 16 amino acids.

The chain is built from TRBV18 and TRBJ2-5, with TRBD2 matching 10 bases. After removal of 8 bases from V and 5 bases from J, the junction contained 20 bases not matched to a gene. CDR1 KGHSH and CDR2 LQKENI come from the germline V gene. CDR3 length: 18 amino acids. The CDR3 nucleotides are TGTGCCAGCACCCCGGGAAGAGCGGGAGGGCCGGCTGCGGAGACCCAGTACTTC. Protein product: CASTPGRAGGPAAETQYF.

DNA for the CDR3: TGTGCCAGCAGTTTCGGACTAGCAGCACGGACGCAGTATTTT. Its protein product is CASSFGLAARTQYF. This rearrangement joins TRBV27 to TRBJ2-3; 8 bases match TRBD2. CDR3 size: 14 residues. Germline CDR1 and CDR2: MNHEY and SMNVEV (reference sequence). J lost 9 bases, V lost 3 bases, and 8 bases had no gene match.

The chain uses TRBV5-1 and TRBJ1-1; D is ambiguous. The V gene's germline CDR1 is SGHRS and CDR2 YFSETQ. The CDR3 length is 16 residues. Between the trimmed V and J ends, which lost 4 bases and 3 bases, there was a span of 19 bases. The chain's CDR3 is CASSPASALRDTEAFF. CDR3 in DNA: TGCGCCAGCAGCCCCGCGTCCGCCCTGCGGGACACTGAAGCTTTCTTT.

A single count supports this clone. The J gene is TRBJ2-4, the V gene TRBV6-6, with 8 bases aligning to TRBD1. The CDR3 consists of 12 residues. The V gene's germline CDR1 is MNHNY and CDR2 SVGAGI (reference sequence). V lost 8 bases to trimming and J lost 6 bases; unmatched junction nucleotides: 3. The CDR3 loop is CASQGAGNIQYF. The CDR3 region has the DNA TGTGCCAGCCAGGGGGCGGGAAACATTCAGTACTTC.

The V call is TRBV21-1, the J call TRBJ2-7; TRBD2 is the table's D call and was not checked against the DNA. TRBV21-1 is a pseudogene locus. This CDR3 region has 19 residues. CDR3 coding DNA: TGTGCCAGCAGCGATCCCGGGACTAGCGGGATCATGGGACCTTACGAGCAGTACTTC. Residues: CASSDPGTSGIMGPYEQYF.

The rearrangement joins TRBV9 to TRBJ1-2; possible D gene TRBD1, 5 bases. Per the germline V gene, CDR1 is SGDLS and CDR2 is YYNGEE. V dropped 0 bases and J dropped 3 bases, with 24 bases sitting between them. The CDR3 loop spans 19 amino acids. The CDR3 DNA reads TGTGCCAGCAGCGTAGCCAACGGGACCCGGGGCGCGGGGGACTATGGCTACACCTTC. Translated, it gives CASSVANGTRGAGDYGYTF. The full variable domain, with the rest looked up from reference TRBV9 and TRBJ1-2, is DSGVTQTPKHLITATGQRVTLRCSPRSGDLSVYWYQQSLDQGLQFLIQYYNGEERAKGNILERFSAQQFPDLHSELNLSSLELGDSALYFCASSVANGTRGAGDYGYTFGSGTRLTVV.

The chain carries TRBV9 and TRBJ2-3; 10 bases fit TRBD2. The CDR3 extends over 15 amino acids. Looked up from germline, CDR1 is SGDLS and CDR2 is YYNGEE. V shed 3 bases, J shed 4 bases, and the junction held 5 bases outside the gene matches. CDR3 region: CASSALAGEADTQYF. The CDR3 bases are TGTGCCAGCAGCGCCCTAGCGGGAGAGGCAGATACGCAGTATTTT.

This chain uses TRBV19 with TRBJ1-2; 7 bases are shared with TRBD1. V shed 3 bases, J shed 2 bases, and the junction held 6 bases outside the gene matches. The germline V gene has CDR1 LNHDA and CDR2 SQIVND (reference sequence). The length of the CDR3 is 15 residues. CDR3 amino acids: CASSIPQTGNYGYTF. The CDR3 DNA reads TGTGCCAGTAGTATCCCTCAGACAGGGAACTATGGCTACACCTTC.

V usage is TRBV14 and J usage is TRBJ1-2; no clear D gene. V was clipped by 4 bases and J by 0 bases, with 9 bases between them. The CDR3 is made up of 14 amino acids. Germline CDR1 SGHDN, CDR2 FVKESK. Here the CDR3 DNA reads TGTGCCAGCAGCCGCGATCAAGCTAACTATGGCTACACCTTC. Residues: CASSRDQANYGYTF. Drawing the rest from reference TRBV14 and TRBJ1-2, the complete variable domain is EAGVTQFPSHSVIEKGQTVTLRCDPISGHDNLYWYRRVMGKEIKFLLHFVKESKQDESGMPNNRFLAERTGGTYSTLKVQPAELEDSGVYFCASSRDQANYGYTFGSGTRLTVV.

This chain links TRBV5-4 with TRBJ2-7, with 10 bases aligning to TRBD1. The CDR3 has 17 amino acids. The germline V gene has CDR1 SGHNT and CDR2 YYREEE (reference sequence). V lost 0 bases and J lost 1; bases outside the gene matches: 7. Written as DNA, the CDR3 is TGTGCCAGCAGCTTGGGGGCCGGGACAGGGGTTTCCTACGAGCAGTACTTC. The encoded protein is CASSLGAGTGVSYEQYF.

The rearrangement uses TRBV5-1 and TRBJ1-2; TRBD1 matches at 8 bases. This CDR3 contains 16 residues. V trimming: 0 bases; J trimming: 6 bases; junction bases outside the gene matches: 10. Germline loops: CDR1 SGHRS, CDR2 YFSETQ. The CDR3 spells CASSLASGTGGDGYTF. CDR3 in DNA: TGCGCCAGCAGCTTGGCCTCAGGAACAGGGGGGGATGGCTACACCTTC.

This sequence joins TRBV25-1 and TRBJ1-2; a possible D gene is TRBD1 (5 bases). Germline lookup yields CDR1 MGHDK and CDR2 SYGVNS. The CDR3 is 13 residues long. V gave up 6 bases and J gave up 1 base, with 9 bases separating them. The CDR3 coding sequence is TGTGCCAGCAGCGGACATTTTAACTATGGCTACACCTTC. Protein sequence: CASSGHFNYGYTF.

This chain links TRBV10-3 with TRBJ2-7, with 12 bases identical to TRBD1. CDR3 length: 15 residues. V gave up 2 bases and J gave up 7 bases; unmatched junction bases: 6. The germline V gene encodes CDR1 ENHRY and CDR2 SYGVKD. CDR3 nucleotides: TGTGCCATCAGTGAGCCGGGACAGGGGGCGCGGGAGCAGTACTTC. This translates into CAISEPGQGAREQYF.

V and J are TRBV5-3 and TRBJ1-1; 8 bases are a match to TRBD1. TRBV5-3 has ORF status, its function being uncertain. The CDR3 consists of 13 residues. V dropped 5 bases and J dropped 5; count of bases not matched to a gene: 5. CDR3 bases: TGTGCCAGAAGGCCCAGGGGGCAGACTGAAGCTTTCTTT. Translation: CARRPRGQTEAFF.

V and J are TRBV7-2 and TRBJ1-1; no reliable D call. The CDR3 is 13 residues long. Trimming took off 1 base at V and 5 bases at J, with 8 bases between the two ends. The germline V gene encodes CDR1 SGHTA and CDR2 FQGNSA. CDR3: CASSLVGWTEAFF. The CDR3 DNA is TGTGCCAGCAGCTTAGTCGGGTGGACTGAAGCTTTCTTT.

This clone was seen a single time. The chain couples TRBV6-1 to TRBJ2-5; D may be TRBD1 (5 bases). The DNA end favors TRBJ2-7, so the J call may be wrong. CDR3 length: 14 amino acids. CDR1 and CDR2 from the germline V gene are MNHNS and SASEGT. CDR3 nucleotides: TGTGCCAGCAGTAAGGCAGGGCAATCCTACGAGCAGTACTTC. Protein: CASSKAGQSYEQYF.

The rearrangement joins TRBV18 to TRBJ1-1; possible D gene TRBD1, 5 bases. Germline V gene lookup returns CDR1 KGHSH and CDR2 LQKENI. This CDR3 contains 16 residues. V dropped 0 bases and J dropped 0 bases, with 11 bases sitting between them. DNA of the CDR3: TGTGCCAGCTCACCACCCAACAGGCAGATGAACACTGAAGCTTTCTTT. Its protein product is CASSPPNRQMNTEAFF. Looking up the rest from reference TRBV18 and TRBJ1-1 gives the full variable domain: NAGVMQNPRHLVRRRGQEARLRCSPMKGHSHVYWYRQLPEEGLKFMVYLQKENIIDESGMPKERFSAEFPKEGPSILRIQQVVRGDSAAYFCASSPPNRQMNTEAFFGQGTRLTVV.

A few counts support this clone. The CDR3 region is CASSLSLGEGPGDTQYF. As DNA, the CDR3 is TGTGCCAGCAGCCTTAGTCTGGGGGAGGGTCCGGGGGATACGCAGTATTTT. The chain links TRBV9 to TRBJ2-3; 7 bases are a match to TRBD2. V was clipped by 4 bases and J by 6 bases; unmatched bases: 17. Germline V gives CDR1 SGDLS, CDR2 YYNGEE. This CDR3 has 17 amino acids. Based on the CDR3 plus reference TRBV9 and TRBJ2-3, the full variable domain is DSGVTQTPKHLITATGQRVTLRCSPRSGDLSVYWYQQSLDQGLQFLIQYYNGEERAKGNILERFSAQQFPDLHSELNLSSLELGDSALYFCASSLSLGEGPGDTQYFGPGTRLTVL.

This chain joins TRBV13 and TRBJ2-5, with TRBD2 identical over 9 bases. CDR1 PRHDT and CDR2 FYEKMQ come from the germline V gene (reference sequence). The CDR3 has 16 amino acids. Unmatched junction bases numbered 7, after V lost 3 bases and J lost 2 bases. The chain's CDR3 is CASSFSLAGIQETQYF. The CDR3, as DNA: TGTGCCAGCAGCTTCTCACTAGCGGGTATACAAGAGACCCAGTACTTC.

The sample holds one count of this clone. The V call is TRBV7-8, the J call TRBJ1-1; D gene unclear. V lost 3 bases, J lost 8 bases, and 16 bases lay in between. CDR1 SGHVS and CDR2 FQNEAQ come from the germline V gene. The CDR3 covers 14 residues. The CDR3 nucleotides read TGTGCCAGCAGCTTCCTGGGAGGGCCAACCGAAGCTTTCTTT. Its translation: CASSFLGGPTEAFF.

V usage is TRBV9 and J usage is TRBJ2-3; 9 bases fit TRBD1. Looked up from germline, CDR1 is SGDLS and CDR2 is YYNGEE. This CDR3 comprises 16 residues. J gave up 5 bases and V 2 bases, and 9 bases lay outside the gene matches. The CDR3 spells CASSVTGGSLLDTQYF. CDR3 coding DNA: TGTGCCAGCAGCGTGACAGGGGGTTCTTTGTTAGATACGCAGTATTTT. Full variable domain (rest looked up from reference TRBV9 and TRBJ2-3): DSGVTQTPKHLITATGQRVTLRCSPRSGDLSVYWYQQSLDQGLQFLIQYYNGEERAKGNILERFSAQQFPDLHSELNLSSLELGDSALYFCASSVTGGSLLDTQYFGPGTRLTVL.

The chain recombines TRBV25-1 with TRBJ1-1; no clear D. The CDR3 covers 14 residues. Per germline, CDR1 MGHDK and CDR2 SYGVNS. Trimming shortened V by 4 bases and J by 4 bases, and 13 bases separated the two germline ends. The CDR3 sequence: CASSANWASTEAFF. The DNA of the CDR3 is TGTGCCAGCAGTGCGAATTGGGCCTCCACTGAAGCTTTCTTT.

The chain combines TRBV2 with TRBJ1-1; 9 nucleotides agree with TRBD1. The CDR3 is made up of 16 amino acids. The germline V gene encodes CDR1 SNHLY and CDR2 FYNNEI. Trimming took 9 bases from V and 2 from J; bases not matched to a gene: 13. The CDR3 DNA sequence: TGTGCCAGTAATAATGGACAGGGGAGGAAAAACACTGAAGCTTTCTTT. Its protein is CASNNGQGRKNTEAFF.

The rearrangement uses TRBV4-1 and TRBJ2-1; a weak D match, TRBD2 (6 bases). Germline V gives CDR1 MGHRA, CDR2 YSYEKL. The CDR3 covers 18 residues. Between the trimmed V and J ends, which lost 3 bases and 0 bases, there was a span of 18 bases. The DNA of the CDR3 is TGCGCCAGCAGCCATTCCTCTGGGACTCCAGTCTCCTACAATGAGCAGTTCTTC. This codes for CASSHSSGTPVSYNEQFF.

V is TRBV7-3 and J is TRBJ2-7; perhaps TRBD1 as D (6 bases). V lost 5 bases to trimming and J lost 6 bases, with 14 bases between them. The CDR3 runs to 13 residues. Germline V gives CDR1 SGHTA, CDR2 FQGTGA. The CDR3 loop is CASSTRQGSEQYF. The CDR3 coding sequence is TGTGCCAGCAGCACCCGCCAGGGGTCCGAGCAGTACTTC.